One and the same sample provided the 10 T cell receptor beta chains below, sequenced in a study of blood T cells in healthy people across ages. A J-beta primer mix and a sample-barcoded 5' primer were used in a second PCR of roughly 6 to 12 cycles. TCRdb independently ran MiXCR on the 5' RACE reads; one entry per CDR3 protein. The table has about 780,000 distinct CDR3 sequences, about half seen once. Material: blood. The source is an elderly man in good health.

The CDR3 spells CASSPSNQEQYF. The DNA for the CDR3 is TGTGCCAGCTCACCATCTAATCAAGAGCAGTACTTC. The gene calls are TRBV18 and TRBJ2-4; D is unresolved. Trimming removed 2 bases at V and 13 bases at J, with 12 bases between. From germline, CDR1 is KGHSH and CDR2 LQKENI. The CDR3 covers 12 residues.

This clonotype was seen ten or more times. The rearrangement joins TRBV6-5 to TRBJ2-3; the D gene is possibly TRBD2 (5 bases). The CDR3 has 17 residues. Deletions cut 2 bases from V and 1 base from J, with 16 bases between. Germline-derived CDR1 and CDR2 are MNHEY and SVGAGI. CDR3 bases: TGTGCCAGCAGTTACCAGACCCCCGCGAGGGGCACAGATACGCAGTATTTT. It codes for CASSYQTPARGTDTQYF.

This clonotype has ten or more counts. The V and J genes are TRBV6-6 and TRBJ2-7; D perhaps matches TRBD2 (6 bases). The CDR3 is 14 amino acids. Trimming pared 5 bases from V and 3 bases from J, leaving 14 bases between. The germline V gene has CDR1 MNHNY and CDR2 SVGAGI (reference sequence). The CDR3 coding sequence is TGTGCCAGCAGTCTCACTCTCGGGAGCTACGAGCAGTACTTC. Translation gives CASSLTLGSYEQYF.

V is TRBV20-1 and J is TRBJ1-5; TRBD1 is a possible D gene (5 bases). V lost 6 bases to trimming and J lost 7 bases, with 19 bases between them. CDR1 and CDR2 (germline): DFQATT, SNEGSKA (reference sequence). This CDR3 comprises 14 residues. This CDR3 is CSAIKGGAKQPQHF. The CDR3 nucleotides are TGCAGTGCCATCAAGGGAGGGGCCAAACAGCCCCAGCATTTT.

In its sample, this clonotype was seen once. This chain joins TRBV27 and TRBJ2-7, with unresolved D. The end of the DNA aligns better with TRBJ2-5, so the J call may be wrong. The CDR3 loop spans 16 amino acids. The V gene's germline CDR1 is MNHEY and CDR2 SMNVEV (reference sequence). The CDR3 loop is CASSLRATDLGETQYF. The CDR3 DNA sequence: TGTGCCAGCAGTTTAAGGGCGACCGACTTGGGAGAGACCCAGTACTTC.

The J gene is TRBJ1-3, the V gene TRBV7-2, with D unresolved. The germline V and J ends were trimmed by 6 bases and 0 bases, with 12 bases remaining between them. Germline V gene data show CDR1 as SGHTA and CDR2 as FQGNSA. The CDR3 covers 15 residues. The DNA of the CDR3 is TGTGCCAGCAGTGTTCAGGCCTTCTCTGGAAACACCATATATTTT. As protein: CASSVQAFSGNTIYF.

DNA of the CDR3: TGTGCCAGCACCGCGACAGGGTATTCAAACTATGGCTACACCTTC. Amino acid sequence: CASTATGYSNYGYTF. This chain links TRBV3-1 with TRBJ1-2; 7 bases are shared with TRBD1. The germline V gene has CDR1 LGHDT and CDR2 YNNKEL (reference sequence). V shed 7 bases and J 2 bases; nucleotides not matched to a gene: 10. This CDR3 spans 15 amino acids.

This clonotype was observed a few times. The rearrangement uses TRBV20-1 and TRBJ2-5; possibly TRBD1 for D (5 bases). The CDR3 sequence is 13 residues long. Looked up from germline, CDR1 is DFQATT and CDR2 is SNEGSKA (reference sequence). Trimming stripped 6 bases from V and 1 base from J, with 12 bases between. Written as DNA, the CDR3 is TGCAGTGCGCGTCAGGGTGTCCAAGAGACCCAGTACTTC. Translation gives CSARQGVQETQYF.

This clonotype was detected only a few times. V is TRBV5-6 and J is TRBJ2-1; TRBD2 matches at 7 bases. CDR3 length: 15 residues. The germline V gene encodes CDR1 SGHDT and CDR2 YYEEEE. Trimming cost V 4 bases and J 4 bases; bases outside gene matches: 8. CDR3 protein: CASSARGRDYNEQFF. CDR3 nucleotide sequence: TGTGCCAGCAGCGCTAGAGGGAGGGATTACAATGAGCAGTTCTTC.

The rearrangement uses TRBV20-1 and TRBJ2-7; TRBD2 matches 9 bases. Unmatched junction bases numbered 7, after V lost 4 bases and J lost 6 bases. CDR3 length: 13 amino acids. CDR1 is DFQATT and CDR2 is SNEGSKA in the germline V gene (reference sequence). The CDR3 region has the DNA TGCAGTGCTAATCTAGCGGGATTGGCCGAGCAGTACTTC. Translated: CSANLAGLAEQYF.